This T cell receptor (beta chain) was sequenced in a study of T-cell reconstitution after alpha-beta-depleted transplantation in children. The CDR3 covers 14 residues. The germline V gene encodes CDR1 DFQATT and CDR2 SNEGSKA (reference sequence). V lost 3 bases and J 4 bases, leaving 10 bases between the germline ends. Unique molecular identifiers were used in preparing the TCRbeta library. TCRdb processed the PCR reads anew with MiXCR; each CDR3 protein has one entry. The table lists around 300,000 distinct CDR3 sequences, 10% of them singletons. This clonotype turned up a few times. The antigen remains undetermined. Study observations and caveats: As was reported, about two months after transplant, alpha-beta T cells came from several hundred expanded graft clones. Fresh T-cell production supplied most of the T-cell counts and diversity seen one year after transplant.

The J gene is TRBJ2-6, the V gene TRBV20-1; D is perhaps TRBD1 (5 bases). The input for sequencing was PBMCs, taken before TCRalphabeta/CD19-depleted stem cell transplant. The sequence was obtained from a boy under two years old with acute myeloid leukemia, due to receive a stem cell transplant. The CDR3 region is CSASEGAGANVLTF. The CDR3 region has the DNA TGCAGTGCTAGTGAAGGGGCCGGGGCCAACGTCCTGACTTTC.